This entry features one T cell receptor (beta chain) sequence. Its specificity is not known. The data are from a study of T cells after yellow fever vaccination. TCR cDNA was made by 5'RACE template switching, adding a universal primer site and UMIs. Using its own MiXCR run on the 5' RACE reads, TCRdb lists one record per CDR3 protein. The sample includes some 320,000 distinct CDR3 sequences, around 4.5% of them seen just once. Germline values: CDR1 KGHDR, CDR2 SFDVKD. The CDR3 is made up of 16 amino acids. V shed 4 bases and J shed 2 bases, with 16 bases lying between them. Study results and limitations: CD4 and CD8 compartments shared a small share of clonotypes. After the booster, 95% to 98% of CD4 and about nine tenths of CD8 primary-response clones were re-detected.

The source material was PBMCs, sampled 15 days after the yellow fever booster vaccination. The rearrangement links TRBV24-1 to TRBJ1-2; D is possibly TRBD1 (6 bases). This receptor was taken from a man between 18 and 35 years old who received the YFV17D yellow fever vaccine. CDR3 nucleotide sequence: TGTGCCACCAGTGAGCCGCAGGGGCGAAAAAACTATGGCTACACCTTC. It codes for CATSEPQGRKNYGYTF.